This TCR beta chain originates from a study of blood T cell repertoires in COVID-19 (dated by TCRdb to the early 2020s). About the investigation overall: Samples from collaborators originated in the United States, Italy and Spain and spanned both the acute and convalescent phases of COVID-19. The material from the prospective study consisted of cDNA or gDNA derived from T cells, B-cell-depleted T cells, or PBMCs. Deeply sampled blood TCRbeta repertoires from subjects exposed to, actively infected with, or recovered from COVID-19 were included in the dataset. A freely available public database, intended as a resource for researchers studying the immune response to SARS-CoV-2, is where the repertoires were released. Samples were obtained from the ongoing ImmuneRACE study (first 160 participants) and from 1,000 to 1,500 subjects provided by 6 global collaborators. A de-identified subject ID, COVID-19 status, age in years and sex were almost always included in the sample metadata. Where available, HLA class I and class II types were taken from metadata supplied by the sample provider and were not determined by assay-based typing. Paper-wide results and their limitations: Clinical and demographic metadata were provided uncurated, with the amount varying by source and participant.

CDR1 and CDR2 were assigned from the germline V gene (reference sequence) as SEHNR and FQNEAQ. V ends up 5 bases short and J 8 bases short, with an unmatched junction base count of 12. The CDR3 contains 16 residues, cysteine and phenylalanine counted. The kept DNA is CDR3 alone, 48 bases in frame from the first base. Whole blood was collected in K2EDTA tubes by collaborating institutions according to the institutions' own protocols. Collaborator samples were shipped for TCRbeta analysis as frozen whole blood, isolated PBMCs, or DNA extracted from either sample type. TCRbeta CDR3 regions were amplified from genomic DNA by means of the immunoSEQ Assay, a bias-controlled multiplex PCR. Per the source publication's procedure: The number of nucleated cells in each sample was estimated from the amplification of reference gene primers within the assay. Sequence reads were collapsed and filtered to measure the absolute abundance of every unique TCRbeta CDR3 rearrangement. For each sample, productive Simpson clonality was calculated as the square root of Simpson's diversity index across productive rearrangements. This immuneACCESS table, as held by TCRdb, lists in-frame sequences with V and J called but not all clones. Of the missing ones, under half trace to an unresolved V gene in checked studies; the others have no known cause. That table is the source of V, J and clone size, and D and trimming were worked out from the DNA. The sample yields just under 55,000 clones; 90% were counted once. The top ten clonotypes cover under 9% of the sample.

As for this clone: Its antigen is still unknown. No much larger clone is present one base from it, and per-base qualities are unavailable.

Sequencing was done on a sample of peripheral blood. The receptor's source is a woman aged 40 to 49 with active COVID-19. The chain is encoded by TRBV7-9 joined to TRBJ1-6; the junction holds 7 bases that match TRBD1. The bases read TGTGCCAGCAGCCCGACCCAGGGGGGCATGGATTCACCCCTCCACTTT. This yields the protein CASSPTQGGMDSPLHF.